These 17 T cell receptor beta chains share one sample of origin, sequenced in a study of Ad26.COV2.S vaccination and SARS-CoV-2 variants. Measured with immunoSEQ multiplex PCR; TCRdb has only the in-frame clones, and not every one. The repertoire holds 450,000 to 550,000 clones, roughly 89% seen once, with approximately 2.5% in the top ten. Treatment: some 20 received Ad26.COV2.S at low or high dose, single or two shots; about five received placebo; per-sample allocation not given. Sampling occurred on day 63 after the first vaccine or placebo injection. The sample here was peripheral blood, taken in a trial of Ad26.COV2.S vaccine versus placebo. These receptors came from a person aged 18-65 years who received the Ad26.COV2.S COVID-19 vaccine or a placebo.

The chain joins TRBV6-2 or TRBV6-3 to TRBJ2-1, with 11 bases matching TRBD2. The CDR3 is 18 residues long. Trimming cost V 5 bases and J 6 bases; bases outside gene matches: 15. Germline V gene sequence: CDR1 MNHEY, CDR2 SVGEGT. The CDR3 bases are TGTGCCAGCAGTCCCCGGGGACTAGCGGATGCCTATTTCAATGAGCAGTTCTTC. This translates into CASSPRGLADAYFNEQFF.

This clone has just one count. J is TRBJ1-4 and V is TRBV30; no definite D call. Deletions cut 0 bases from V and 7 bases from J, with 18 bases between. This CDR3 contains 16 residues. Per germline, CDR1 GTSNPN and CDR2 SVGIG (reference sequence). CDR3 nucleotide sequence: TGTGCCTGGAGTGTCAGGCCCCGGACGGCGGGTGAAAAACTGTTTTTT. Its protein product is CAWSVRPRTAGEKLFF.

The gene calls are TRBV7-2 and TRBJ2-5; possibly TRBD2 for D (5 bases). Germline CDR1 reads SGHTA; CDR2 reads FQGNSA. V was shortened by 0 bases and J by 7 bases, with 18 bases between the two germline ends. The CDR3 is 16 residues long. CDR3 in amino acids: CASSLASPGVLSTQYF. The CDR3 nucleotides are TGTGCCAGCAGCTTAGCGTCCCCCGGGGTTCTTTCGACCCAGTACTTC. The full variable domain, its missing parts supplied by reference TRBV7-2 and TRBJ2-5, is GAGVSQSPSNKVTEKGKDVELRCDPISGHTALYWYRQSLGQGLEFLIYFQGNSAPDKSGLPSDRFSAERTGGSVSTLTIQRTQQEDSAVYLCASSLASPGVLSTQYFGPGTRLLVL.

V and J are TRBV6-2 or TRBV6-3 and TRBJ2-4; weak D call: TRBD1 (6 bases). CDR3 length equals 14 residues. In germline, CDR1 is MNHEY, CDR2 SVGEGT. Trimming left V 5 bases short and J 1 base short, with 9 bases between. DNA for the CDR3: TGTGCCAGCAGTGCTGACAGGGCCAAAAACATTCAGTACTTC. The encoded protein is CASSADRAKNIQYF.

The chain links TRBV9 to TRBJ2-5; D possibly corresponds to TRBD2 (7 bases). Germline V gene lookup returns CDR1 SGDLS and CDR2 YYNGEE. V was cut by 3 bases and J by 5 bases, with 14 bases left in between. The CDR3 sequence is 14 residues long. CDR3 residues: CASSEGGAWETQYF. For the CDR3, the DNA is TGTGCCAGCAGCGAAGGGGGGGCCTGGGAGACCCAGTACTTC.

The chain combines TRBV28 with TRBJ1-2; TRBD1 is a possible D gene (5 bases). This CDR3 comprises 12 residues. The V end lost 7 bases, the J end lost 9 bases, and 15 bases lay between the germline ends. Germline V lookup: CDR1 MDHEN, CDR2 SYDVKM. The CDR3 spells CASNPRAMSYTF. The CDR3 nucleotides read TGTGCCAGCAACCCCAGGGCAATGAGCTACACCTTC.

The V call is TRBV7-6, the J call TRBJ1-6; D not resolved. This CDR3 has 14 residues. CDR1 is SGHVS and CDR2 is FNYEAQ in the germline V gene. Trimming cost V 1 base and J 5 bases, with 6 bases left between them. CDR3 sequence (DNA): TGTGCCAGCAGCTTAGACGGTCATAATTCACCCCTCCACTTT. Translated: CASSLDGHNSPLHF.

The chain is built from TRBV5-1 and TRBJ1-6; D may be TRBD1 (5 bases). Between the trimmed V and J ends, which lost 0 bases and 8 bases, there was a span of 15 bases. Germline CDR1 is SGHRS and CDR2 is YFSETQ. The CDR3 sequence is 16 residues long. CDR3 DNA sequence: TGCGCCAGCAGCTTGGCAGGGACCCTAATTGATTCACCCCTCCACTTT. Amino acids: CASSLAGTLIDSPLHF.

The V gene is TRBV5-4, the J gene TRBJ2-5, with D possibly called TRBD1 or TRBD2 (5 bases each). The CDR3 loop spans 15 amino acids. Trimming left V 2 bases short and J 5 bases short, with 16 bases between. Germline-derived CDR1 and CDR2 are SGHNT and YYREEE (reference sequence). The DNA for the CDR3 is TGTGCCAGCAGCTTCCGACTTGGGGGTCGGGAGACCCAGTACTTC. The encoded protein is CASSFRLGGRETQYF.

CDR3 loop: CASIQGTNTGELFF. DNA of the CDR3: TGCGCCAGCATCCAGGGGACGAACACCGGGGAGCTGTTTTTT. The V gene is TRBV10-2, the J gene TRBJ2-2; D is possibly TRBD1 (6 bases). The CDR3 is made up of 14 amino acids. Trimming pared 7 bases from V and 0 bases from J, leaving 9 bases between. Per germline, CDR1 WSHSY and CDR2 SAAADI.

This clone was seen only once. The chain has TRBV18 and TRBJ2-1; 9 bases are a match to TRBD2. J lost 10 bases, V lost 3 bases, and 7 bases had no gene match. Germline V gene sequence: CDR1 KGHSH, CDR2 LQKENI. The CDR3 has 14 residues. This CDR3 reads CASSPLREGDEQFF. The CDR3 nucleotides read TGTGCCAGCTCACCCCTGCGGGAGGGCGACGAGCAGTTCTTC. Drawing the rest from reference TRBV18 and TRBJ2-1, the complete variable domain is NAGVMQNPRHLVRRRGQEARLRCSPMKGHSHVYWYRQLPEEGLKFMVYLQKENIIDESGMPKERFSAEFPKEGPSILRIQQVVRGDSAAYFCASSPLREGDEQFFGPGTRLTVL.

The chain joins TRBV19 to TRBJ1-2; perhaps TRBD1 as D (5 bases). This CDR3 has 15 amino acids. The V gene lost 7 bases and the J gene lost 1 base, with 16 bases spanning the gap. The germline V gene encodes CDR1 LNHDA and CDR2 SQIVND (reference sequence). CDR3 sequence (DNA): TGTGCCAGTAACGCGAGGGGTGGATTTAACTATGGCTACACCTTC. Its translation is CASNARGGFNYGYTF.

CDR3 DNA sequence: TGTGCCAGCAGCCGACTCATCGACATGATCGTCGGGGAGCTGTTTTTT. It translates to CASSRLIDMIVGELFF. This rearrangement joins TRBV7-9 to TRBJ2-2; no clear D gene. The CDR3 sequence is 16 residues long. Per the germline V gene, CDR1 is SEHNR and CDR2 is FQNEAQ (reference sequence). The ends were cut back, 5 bases at V and 7 bases at J, with 20 bases in the middle.

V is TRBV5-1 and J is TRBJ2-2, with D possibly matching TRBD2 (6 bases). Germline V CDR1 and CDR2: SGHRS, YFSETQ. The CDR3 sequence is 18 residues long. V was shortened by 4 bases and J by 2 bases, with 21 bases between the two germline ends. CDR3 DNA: TGCGCCAGCAGCCCGGAGGGACCGGGCGGAGGTAACACCGGGGAGCTGTTTTTT. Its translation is CASSPEGPGGGNTGELFF.

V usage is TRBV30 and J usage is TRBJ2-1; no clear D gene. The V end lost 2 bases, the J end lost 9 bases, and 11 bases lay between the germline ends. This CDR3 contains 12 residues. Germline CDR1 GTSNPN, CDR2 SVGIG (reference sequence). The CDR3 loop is CAWSRSRGEQFF. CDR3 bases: TGTGCCTGGAGTCGATCGCGCGGTGAGCAGTTCTTC. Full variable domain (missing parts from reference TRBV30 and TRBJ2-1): SQTIHQWPATLVQPVGSPLSLECTVEGTSNPNLYWYRQAAGRGLQLLFYSVGIGQISSEVPQNLSASRPQDRQFILSSKKLLLSDSGFYLCAWSRSRGEQFFGPGTRLTVL.

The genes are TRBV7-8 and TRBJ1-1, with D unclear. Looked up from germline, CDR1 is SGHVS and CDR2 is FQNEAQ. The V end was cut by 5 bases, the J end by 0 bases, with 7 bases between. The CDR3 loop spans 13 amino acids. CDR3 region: CASSAFMNTEAFF. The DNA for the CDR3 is TGTGCCAGCAGCGCATTCATGAACACTGAAGCTTTCTTT.

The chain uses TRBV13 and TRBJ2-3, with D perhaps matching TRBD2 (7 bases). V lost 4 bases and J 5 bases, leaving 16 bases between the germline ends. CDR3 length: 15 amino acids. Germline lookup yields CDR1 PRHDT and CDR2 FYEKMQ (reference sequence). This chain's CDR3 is CASSSGPRGLDTQYF. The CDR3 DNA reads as TGTGCCAGCAGCTCAGGACCGCGGGGGCTAGATACGCAGTATTTT.